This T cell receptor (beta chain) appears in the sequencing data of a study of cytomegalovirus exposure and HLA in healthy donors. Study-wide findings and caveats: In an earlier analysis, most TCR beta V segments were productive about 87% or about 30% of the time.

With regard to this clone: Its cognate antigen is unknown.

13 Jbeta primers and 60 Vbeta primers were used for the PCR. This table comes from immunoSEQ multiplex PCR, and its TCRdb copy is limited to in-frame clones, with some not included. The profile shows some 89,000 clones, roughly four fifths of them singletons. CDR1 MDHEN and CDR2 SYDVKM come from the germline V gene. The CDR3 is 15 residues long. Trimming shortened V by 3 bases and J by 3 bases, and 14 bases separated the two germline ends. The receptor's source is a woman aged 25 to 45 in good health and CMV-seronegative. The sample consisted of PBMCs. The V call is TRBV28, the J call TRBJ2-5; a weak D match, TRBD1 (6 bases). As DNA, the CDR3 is TGTGCCAGCAGTTTTACAGGGAGTGAAAAAGAGACCCAGTACTTC. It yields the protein CASSFTGSEKETQYF.